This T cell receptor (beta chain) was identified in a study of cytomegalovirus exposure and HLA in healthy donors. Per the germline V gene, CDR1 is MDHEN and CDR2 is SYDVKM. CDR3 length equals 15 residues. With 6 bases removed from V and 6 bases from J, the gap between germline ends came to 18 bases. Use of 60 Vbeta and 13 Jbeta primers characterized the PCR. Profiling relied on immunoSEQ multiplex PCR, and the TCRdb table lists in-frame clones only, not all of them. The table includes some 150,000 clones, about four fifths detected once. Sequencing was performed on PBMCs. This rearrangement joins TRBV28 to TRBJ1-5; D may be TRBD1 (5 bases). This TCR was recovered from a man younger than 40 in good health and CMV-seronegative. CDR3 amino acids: CASSDRKSGIQPQHF. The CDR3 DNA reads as TGTGCCAGCAGCGATAGGAAATCAGGGATTCAGCCCCAGCATTTT. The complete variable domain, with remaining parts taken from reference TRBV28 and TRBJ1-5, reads DVKVTQSSRYLVKRTGEKVFLECVQDMDHENMFWYRQDPGLGLRLIYFSYDVKMKEKGDIPEGYSVSREKKERFSLILESASTNQTSMYLCASSDRKSGIQPQHFGDGTRLSIL.